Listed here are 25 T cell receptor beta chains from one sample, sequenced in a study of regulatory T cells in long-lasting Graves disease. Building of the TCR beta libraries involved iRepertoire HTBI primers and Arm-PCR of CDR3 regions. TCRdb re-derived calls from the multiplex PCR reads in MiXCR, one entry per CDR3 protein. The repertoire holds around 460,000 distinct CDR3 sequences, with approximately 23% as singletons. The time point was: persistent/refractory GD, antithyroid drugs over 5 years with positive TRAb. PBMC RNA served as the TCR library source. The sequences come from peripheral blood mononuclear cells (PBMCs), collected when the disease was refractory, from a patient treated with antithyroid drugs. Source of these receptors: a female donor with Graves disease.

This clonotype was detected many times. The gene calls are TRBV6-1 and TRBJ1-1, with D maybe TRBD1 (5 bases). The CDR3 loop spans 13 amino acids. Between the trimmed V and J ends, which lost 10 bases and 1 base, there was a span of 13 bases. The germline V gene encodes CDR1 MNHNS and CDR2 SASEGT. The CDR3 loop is CAIRDAGNTEAFF. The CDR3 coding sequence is TGTGCCATCAGGGACGCGGGGAACACTGAAGCTTTCTTT.

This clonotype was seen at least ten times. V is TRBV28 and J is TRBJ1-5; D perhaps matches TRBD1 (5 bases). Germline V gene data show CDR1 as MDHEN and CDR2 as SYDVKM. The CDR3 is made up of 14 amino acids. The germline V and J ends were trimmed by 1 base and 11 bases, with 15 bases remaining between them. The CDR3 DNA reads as TGTGCCAGCAGTTTATTCCCAGGGAGAAGGACCCAGCATTTT. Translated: CASSLFPGRRTQHF.

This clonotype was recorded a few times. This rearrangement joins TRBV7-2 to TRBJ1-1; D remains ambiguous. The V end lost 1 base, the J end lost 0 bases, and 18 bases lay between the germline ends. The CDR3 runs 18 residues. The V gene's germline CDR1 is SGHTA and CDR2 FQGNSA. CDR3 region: CASSLEVGAGSVNTEAFF. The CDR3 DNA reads TGTGCCAGCAGCTTAGAAGTAGGAGCGGGGAGCGTGAACACTGAAGCTTTCTTT. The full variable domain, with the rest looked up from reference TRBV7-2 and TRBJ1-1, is GAGVSQSPSNKVTEKGKDVELRCDPISGHTALYWYRQSLGQGLEFLIYFQGNSAPDKSGLPSDRFSAERTGGSVSTLTIQRTQQEDSAVYLCASSLEVGAGSVNTEAFFGQGTRLTVV.

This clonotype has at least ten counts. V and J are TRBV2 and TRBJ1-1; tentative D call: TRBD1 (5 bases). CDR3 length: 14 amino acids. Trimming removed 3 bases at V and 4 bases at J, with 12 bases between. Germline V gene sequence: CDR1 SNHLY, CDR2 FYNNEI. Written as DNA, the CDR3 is TGTGCCAGCAGTGATATGGGACGCCTCACTGAAGCTTTCTTT. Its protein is CASSDMGRLTEAFF.

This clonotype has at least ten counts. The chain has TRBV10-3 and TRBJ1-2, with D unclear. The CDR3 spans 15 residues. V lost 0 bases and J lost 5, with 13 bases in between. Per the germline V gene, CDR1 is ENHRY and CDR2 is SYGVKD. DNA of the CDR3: TGTGCCATCAGTGAGTCCCTAGGGTTGGAGTATGGCTACACCTTC. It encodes CAISESLGLEYGYTF.

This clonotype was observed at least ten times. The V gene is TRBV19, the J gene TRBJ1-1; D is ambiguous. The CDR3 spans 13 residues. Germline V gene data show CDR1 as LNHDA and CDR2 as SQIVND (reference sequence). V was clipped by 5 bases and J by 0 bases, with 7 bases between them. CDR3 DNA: TGTGCCAGTAGTCCGACCATGAACACTGAAGCTTTCTTT. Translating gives CASSPTMNTEAFF.

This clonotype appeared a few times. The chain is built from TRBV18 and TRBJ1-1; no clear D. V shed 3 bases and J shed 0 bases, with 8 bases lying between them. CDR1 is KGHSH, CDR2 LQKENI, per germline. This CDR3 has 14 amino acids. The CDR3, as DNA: TGTGCCAGCTCACCTAGTAGGTTGAACACTGAAGCTTTCTTT. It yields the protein CASSPSRLNTEAFF.

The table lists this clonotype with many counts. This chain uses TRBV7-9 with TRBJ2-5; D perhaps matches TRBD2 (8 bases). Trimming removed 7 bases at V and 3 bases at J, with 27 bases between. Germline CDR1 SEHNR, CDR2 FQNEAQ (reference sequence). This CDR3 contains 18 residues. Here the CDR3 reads CASTPNWGLGTEEETQYF. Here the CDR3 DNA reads TGTGCCAGCACCCCGAATTGGGGACTAGGGACAGAGGAAGAGACCCAGTACTTC.

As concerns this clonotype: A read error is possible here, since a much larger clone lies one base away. The CDR3 DNA sequence: TGTGCCAGCACCAGACTAGCGGGAGGGCTAGGTCTCGGGGAGCTGTTTTTT. Amino acids: CASTRLAGGLGLGELFF. The chain uses TRBV12-3 or TRBV12-4 and TRBJ2-2, with 14 bases fitting TRBD2. The CDR3 is 17 amino acids. The J segment lost 7 bases and the V segment lost 7 bases, leaving 11 bases of the junction unmatched.

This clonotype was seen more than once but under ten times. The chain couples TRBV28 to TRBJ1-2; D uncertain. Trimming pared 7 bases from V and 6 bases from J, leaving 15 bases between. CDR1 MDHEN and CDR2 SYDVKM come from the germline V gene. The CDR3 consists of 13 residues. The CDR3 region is CASKPSYRDGYTF. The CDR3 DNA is TGTGCCAGCAAGCCATCCTATAGAGATGGCTACACCTTC.

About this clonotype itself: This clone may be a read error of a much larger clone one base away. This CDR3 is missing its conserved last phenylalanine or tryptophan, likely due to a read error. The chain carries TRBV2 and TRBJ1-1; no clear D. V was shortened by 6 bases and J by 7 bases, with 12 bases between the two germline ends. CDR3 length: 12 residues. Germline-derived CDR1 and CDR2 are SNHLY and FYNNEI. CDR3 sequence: CASSFNSGEAFL. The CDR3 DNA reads TGTGCCAGCAGCTTTAATTCGGGTGAAGCTTTCCTT.

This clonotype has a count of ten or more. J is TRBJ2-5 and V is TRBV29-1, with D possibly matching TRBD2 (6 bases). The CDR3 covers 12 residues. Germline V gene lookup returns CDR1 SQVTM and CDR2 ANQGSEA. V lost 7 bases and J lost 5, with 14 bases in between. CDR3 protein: CSAWGGMETQYF. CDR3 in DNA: TGCAGCGCCTGGGGCGGGATGGAGACCCAGTACTTC. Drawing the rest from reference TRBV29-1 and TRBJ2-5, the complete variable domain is SAVISQKPSRDICQRGTSLTIQCQVDSQVTMMFWYRQQPGQSLTLIATANQGSEATYESGFVIDKFPISRPNLTFSTLTVSNMSPEDSSIYLCSAWGGMETQYFGPGTRLLVL.

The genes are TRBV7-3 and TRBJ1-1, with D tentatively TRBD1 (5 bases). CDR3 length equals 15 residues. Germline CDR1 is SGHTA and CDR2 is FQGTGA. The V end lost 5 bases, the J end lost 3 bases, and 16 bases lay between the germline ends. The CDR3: CASSKGPAYDTEAFF. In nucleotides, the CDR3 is TGTGCCAGCAGCAAGGGACCCGCCTATGACACTGAAGCTTTCTTT.

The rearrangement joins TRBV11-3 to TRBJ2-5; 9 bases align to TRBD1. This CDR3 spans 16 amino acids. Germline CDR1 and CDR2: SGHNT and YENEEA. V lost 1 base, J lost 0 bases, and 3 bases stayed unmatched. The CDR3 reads CASSLGDRVNQETQYF. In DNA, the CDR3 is TGTGCCAGCAGCTTAGGGGACAGGGTGAACCAAGAGACCCAGTACTTC.

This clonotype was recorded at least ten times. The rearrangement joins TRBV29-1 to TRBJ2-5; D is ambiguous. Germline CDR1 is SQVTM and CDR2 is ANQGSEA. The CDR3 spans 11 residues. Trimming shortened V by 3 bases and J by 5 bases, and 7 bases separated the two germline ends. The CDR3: CSVDLVETQYF. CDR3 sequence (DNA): TGCAGCGTTGATTTGGTGGAGACCCAGTACTTC.

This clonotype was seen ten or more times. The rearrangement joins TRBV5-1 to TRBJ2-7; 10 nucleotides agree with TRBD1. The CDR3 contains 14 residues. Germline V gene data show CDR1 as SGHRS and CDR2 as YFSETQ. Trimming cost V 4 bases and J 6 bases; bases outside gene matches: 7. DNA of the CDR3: TGCGCCAGCAGCCAAGGGACAGGGGCCCTCGAGCAGTACTTC. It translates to CASSQGTGALEQYF.

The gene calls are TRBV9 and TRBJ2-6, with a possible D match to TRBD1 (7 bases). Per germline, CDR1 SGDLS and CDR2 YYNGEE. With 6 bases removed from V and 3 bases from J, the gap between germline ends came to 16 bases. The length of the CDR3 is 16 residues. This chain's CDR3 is CASTAGGPFGANVLTF. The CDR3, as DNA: TGTGCCAGCACCGCAGGGGGGCCTTTTGGGGCCAACGTCCTGACTTTC.

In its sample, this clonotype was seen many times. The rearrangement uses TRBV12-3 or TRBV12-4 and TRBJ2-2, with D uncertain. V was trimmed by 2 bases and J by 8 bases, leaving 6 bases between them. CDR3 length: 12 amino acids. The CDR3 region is CASSLTGGELFF. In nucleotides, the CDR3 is TGTGCCAGCAGTTTAACCGGAGGGGAGCTGTTTTTT.

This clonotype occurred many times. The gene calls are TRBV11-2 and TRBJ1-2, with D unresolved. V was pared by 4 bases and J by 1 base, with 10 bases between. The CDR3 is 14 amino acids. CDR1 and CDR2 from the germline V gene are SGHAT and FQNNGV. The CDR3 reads CASSSAVDNYGYTF. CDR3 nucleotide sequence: TGTGCCAGCAGCTCCGCGGTAGATAACTATGGCTACACCTTC.

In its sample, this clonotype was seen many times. The CDR3 loop reads CASNRGEIQPQHF. DNA of the CDR3: TGTGCCAGCAATAGAGGAGAAATTCAGCCCCAGCATTTT. The chain carries TRBV2 and TRBJ1-5; D is unclear. In germline, CDR1 is SNHLY, CDR2 FYNNEI. V dropped 7 bases and J dropped 6 bases, with 13 bases sitting between them. This CDR3 is built from 13 residues. Looking up the rest from reference TRBV2 and TRBJ1-5 gives the full variable domain: EPEVTQTPSHQVTQMGQEVILRCVPISNHLYFYWYRQILGQKVEFLVSFYNNEISEKSEIFDDQFSVERPDGSNFTLKIRSTKLEDSAMYFCASNRGEIQPQHFGDGTRLSIL.

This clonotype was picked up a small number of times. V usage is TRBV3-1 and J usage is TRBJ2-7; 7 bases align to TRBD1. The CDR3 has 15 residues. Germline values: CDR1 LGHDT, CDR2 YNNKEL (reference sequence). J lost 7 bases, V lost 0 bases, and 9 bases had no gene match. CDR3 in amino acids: CASSQETGSRGEQYF. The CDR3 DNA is TGTGCCAGCAGCCAAGAGACAGGGTCGCGTGGGGAGCAGTACTTC.

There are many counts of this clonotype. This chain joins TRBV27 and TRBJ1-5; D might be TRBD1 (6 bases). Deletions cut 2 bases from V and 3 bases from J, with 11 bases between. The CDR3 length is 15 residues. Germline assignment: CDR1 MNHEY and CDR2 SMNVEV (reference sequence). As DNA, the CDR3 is TGTGCCAGCAGTTTAATGGCAGGGGACAATCAGCCCCAGCATTTT. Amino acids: CASSLMAGDNQPQHF.

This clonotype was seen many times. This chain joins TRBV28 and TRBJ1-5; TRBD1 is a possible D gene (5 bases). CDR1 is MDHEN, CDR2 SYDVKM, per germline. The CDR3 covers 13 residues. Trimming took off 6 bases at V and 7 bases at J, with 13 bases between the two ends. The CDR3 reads CASRTGQEQPQHF. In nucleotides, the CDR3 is TGTGCCAGCAGAACTGGACAAGAACAGCCCCAGCATTTT.

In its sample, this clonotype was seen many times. CDR3 in amino acids: CASTPGGIGGYTF. CDR3 in DNA: TGTGCCAGTACCCCCGGGGGGATCGGGGGCTACACCTTC. The chain employs TRBV19 and TRBJ1-2; D perhaps matches TRBD1 (5 bases). V shed 7 bases and J shed 8 bases, with 17 bases lying between them. The CDR3 spans 13 residues. In germline, CDR1 is LNHDA, CDR2 SQIVND (reference sequence).

CDR3 DNA: TGTGCCAGCAGCCATGGGACTAGCGGGAGGCCGGACACCGGGGAGCTGTTTTTT. This codes for CASSHGTSGRPDTGELFF. V gene TRBV3-1 combines with J gene TRBJ2-2; 15 bases line up with TRBD2. In germline, CDR1 is LGHDT, CDR2 YNNKEL (reference sequence). This CDR3 region has 18 residues. With V trimmed by 3 bases and J by 3 bases, 5 bases remained unmatched.